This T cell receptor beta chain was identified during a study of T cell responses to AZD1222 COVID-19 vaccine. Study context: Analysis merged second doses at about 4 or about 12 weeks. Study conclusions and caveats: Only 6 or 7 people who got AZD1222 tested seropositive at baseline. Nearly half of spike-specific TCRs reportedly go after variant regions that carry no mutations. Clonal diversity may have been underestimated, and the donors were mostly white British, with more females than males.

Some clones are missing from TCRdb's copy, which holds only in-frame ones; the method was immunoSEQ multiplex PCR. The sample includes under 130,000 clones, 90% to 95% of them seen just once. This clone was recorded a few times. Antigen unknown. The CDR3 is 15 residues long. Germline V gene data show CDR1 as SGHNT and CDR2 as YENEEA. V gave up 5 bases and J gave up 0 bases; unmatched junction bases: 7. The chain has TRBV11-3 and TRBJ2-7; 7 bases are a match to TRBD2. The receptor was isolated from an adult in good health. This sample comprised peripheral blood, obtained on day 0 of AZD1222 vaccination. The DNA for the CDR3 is TGTGCCAGCAGCCAAATAGCGGGCTCCTCCTACGAGCAGTACTTC. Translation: CASSQIAGSSYEQYF. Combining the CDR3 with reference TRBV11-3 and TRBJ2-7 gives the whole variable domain EAGVVQSPRYKIIEKKQPVAFWCNPISGHNTLYWYLQNLGQGPELLIRYENEEAVDDSQLPKDRFSAERLKGVDSTLKIQPAELGDSAVYLCASSQIAGSSYEQYFGPGTRLTVT.